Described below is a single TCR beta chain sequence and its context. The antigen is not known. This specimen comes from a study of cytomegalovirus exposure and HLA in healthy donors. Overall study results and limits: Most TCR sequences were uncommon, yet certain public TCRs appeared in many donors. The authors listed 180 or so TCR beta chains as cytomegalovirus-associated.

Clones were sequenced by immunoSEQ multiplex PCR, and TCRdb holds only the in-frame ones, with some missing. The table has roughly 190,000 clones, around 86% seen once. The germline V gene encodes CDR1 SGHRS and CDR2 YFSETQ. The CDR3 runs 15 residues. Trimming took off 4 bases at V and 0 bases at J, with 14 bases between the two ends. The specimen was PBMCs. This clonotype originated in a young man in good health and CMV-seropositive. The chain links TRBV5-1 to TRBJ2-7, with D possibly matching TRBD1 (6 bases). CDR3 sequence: CASSPGTPPSYEQYF. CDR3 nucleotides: TGCGCCAGCAGCCCCGGGACACCCCCCTCCTACGAGCAGTACTTC.